The 9 T cell receptor beta chains reported below all come from one sample, sequenced in a study of T cells after yellow fever vaccination. TCRdb reprocessed the 5' RACE reads via MiXCR and lists one record per CDR3 protein. The top ten clones hold under 0.85% of a sample with under 150,000 distinct CDR3 sequences, 7.7% of them seen once. Sequencing was performed on CD4+ T cells sorted from PBMCs, taken 5 days after the yellow fever booster vaccination. The receptors come from a young man who received the YFV17D yellow fever vaccine.

This clonotype came up many times. The chain combines TRBV23-1 with TRBJ1-5, with D perhaps TRBD1 (5 bases). TRBV23-1 is reported as an ORF; its role is uncertain. The CDR3 covers 14 residues. Trimming took off 7 bases at V and 6 bases at J, with 16 bases between the two ends. The CDR3, as DNA: TGCGCCAGCACCGAGGGACGGAGGCGTCAGCCCCAGCATTTT. Its protein product is CASTEGRRRQPQHF.

This clonotype was observed many times. V is TRBV6-5 and J is TRBJ2-3; D is undetermined. Germline-derived CDR1 and CDR2 are MNHEY and SVGAGI. This CDR3 spans 16 amino acids. Deletions cut 1 base from V and 2 bases from J, with 13 bases between. The CDR3 loop is CASSYFGLKNTDTQYF. The CDR3 coding sequence is TGTGCCAGCAGTTACTTCGGTCTAAAAAACACAGATACGCAGTATTTT.

This clonotype was found many times. This chain uses TRBV12-3 or TRBV12-4 with TRBJ1-6; D unresolved. CDR3 length equals 14 residues. V was clipped by 3 bases and J by 7 bases, with 10 bases between them. As DNA, the CDR3 is TGTGCCAGCAGTTTGGAGGGTAGGAATTCACCCCTCCACTTT. Protein sequence: CASSLEGRNSPLHF.

Turning to this clonotype: One base away lies a much larger clone, so this may be a sequencing read error. This chain uses TRBV12-3 or TRBV12-4 with TRBJ1-5; D might be TRBD1 (5 bases). The CDR3 runs 15 residues. Trimming stripped 4 bases from V and 6 bases from J, with 16 bases between. The CDR3: CASSSGRGGGQPQHF. In nucleotides, the CDR3 is TGTGCCAGCAGTTCAGGACGGGGGGGGGGTCAGCCCCAGCATTTT.

The chain has TRBV20-1 and TRBJ2-1; the D is unclear. Between the trimmed V and J ends, which lost 0 bases and 8 bases, there was a span of 20 bases. CDR3 length: 16 residues. The germline gives CDR1 DFQATT, CDR2 SNEGSKA (reference sequence). The CDR3 DNA follows: TGCAGTGCTAGAGATCCGGGTAAGAGGAGTGTCTATGAGCAGTTCTTC. Amino acids: CSARDPGKRSVYEQFF.

This clonotype was seen at least ten times. V is TRBV7-2 and J is TRBJ1-1; D uncertain. V lost 0 bases and J lost 8, with 10 bases in between. The germline V gene has CDR1 SGHTA and CDR2 FQGNSA. The CDR3 spans 13 residues. The CDR3 region has the DNA TGTGCCAGCAGCTTAGCCCCCCAGCTCGAAGCTTTCTTT. This encodes CASSLAPQLEAFF.

This clonotype has ten or more counts. The J gene is TRBJ2-1, the V gene TRBV19; D gene uncertain. The CDR3 loop spans 14 amino acids. Germline V gene sequence: CDR1 LNHDA, CDR2 SQIVND (reference sequence). V was trimmed by 6 bases and J by 0 bases, leaving 9 bases between them. CDR3 sequence: CASSPGYSYNEQFF. For the CDR3, the DNA is TGTGCCAGTAGCCCCGGGTACTCCTACAATGAGCAGTTCTTC.

This clonotype showed up many times. The rearrangement uses TRBV11-3 and TRBJ1-1; D uncertain. Trimming took 5 bases from V and 3 from J, leaving 16 bases between them. CDR3 length: 15 residues. Germline-derived CDR1 and CDR2 are SGHNT and YENEEA. CDR3 amino acids: CASSPANSLDTEAFF. The CDR3 DNA sequence: TGTGCCAGCAGCCCAGCCAACAGCTTGGACACTGAAGCTTTCTTT. The full variable domain, its missing parts supplied by reference TRBV11-3 and TRBJ1-1, is EAGVVQSPRYKIIEKKQPVAFWCNPISGHNTLYWYLQNLGQGPELLIRYENEEAVDDSQLPKDRFSAERLKGVDSTLKIQPAELGDSAVYLCASSPANSLDTEAFFGQGTRLTVV.

The chain joins TRBV28 to TRBJ2-3, with unresolved D. The V gene's germline CDR1 is MDHEN and CDR2 SYDVKM. Trimming stripped 11 bases from V and 0 bases from J, with 12 bases between. CDR3 length: 13 amino acids. CDR3 in DNA: TGTGCCTCCGGAGATCCTAGCACAGATACGCAGTATTTT. Its translation: CASGDPSTDTQYF.